This entry describes one T cell receptor beta chain. The table came from immunoSEQ multiplex PCR; TCRdb's copy has only in-frame clones and leaves some out. This sample has roughly 600,000 clones, with nearly 98% found just once. Positive CCR7 selection of CD45RO-negative cells yielded the naive CD8 cells, and terminally differentiated effector memory CD45RA+ cells were excluded. This specimen belongs to a study of shared clonotypes between healthy human individuals. The receptor comes from a man under 40 in good health. Sample: naive CD8+ T cells sorted from blood.

Here the CDR3 reads CASSPEAASGSREQFF. The CDR3 DNA sequence: TGTGCCAGCTCACCAGAGGCGGCTAGCGGGAGCCGTGAGCAGTTCTTC. The V and J genes are TRBV18 and TRBJ2-1; TRBD2 aligns across 10 bases. With V trimmed by 2 bases and J by 9 bases, 10 bases remained unmatched. CDR3 length: 16 amino acids. Looked up from germline, CDR1 is KGHSH and CDR2 is LQKENI.